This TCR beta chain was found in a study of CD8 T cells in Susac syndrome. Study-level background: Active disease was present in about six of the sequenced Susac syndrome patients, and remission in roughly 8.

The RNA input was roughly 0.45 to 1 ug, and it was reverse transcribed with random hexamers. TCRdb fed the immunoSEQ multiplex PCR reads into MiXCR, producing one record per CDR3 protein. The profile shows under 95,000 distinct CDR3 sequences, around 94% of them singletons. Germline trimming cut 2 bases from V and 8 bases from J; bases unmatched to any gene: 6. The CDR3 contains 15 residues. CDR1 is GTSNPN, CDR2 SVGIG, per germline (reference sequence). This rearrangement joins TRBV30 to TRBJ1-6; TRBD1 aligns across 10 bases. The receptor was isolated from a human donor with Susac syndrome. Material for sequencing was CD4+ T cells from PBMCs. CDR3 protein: CAWSTATGGDSPLHF. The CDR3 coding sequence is TGTGCCTGGAGTACCGCGACAGGGGGCGATTCACCCCTCCACTTT.